The rows below give T cell receptor beta chains drawn from one sample of a study of blood T cell repertoires in COVID-19. The method was immunoSEQ multiplex PCR; TCRdb's version includes in-frame clones alone and lacks a portion of them. This sample yields 45,000 to 70,000 clones, of which 87% are seen a single time; under 25% belongs to the top ten. Specimen: peripheral blood. These receptors were taken from an elderly woman with COVID-19, enrolled during active disease. The CDR3 runs from the conserved cysteine through the conserved F or W. D genes are given only for firm matches. Some rows mark clone size as missing; the rest say once, few, many or name a class of expanded clone.

d_gene	v_gene	abundance	j_gene	CDR3aa	CDR3nt
TRBD1	TRBV5-1	NA	TRBJ1-4	CASSLTGTAEKLFF	TGCGCCAGCAGCTTGACCGGGACAGCTGAAAAACTGTTTTTT
TRBD1	TRBV9	NA	TRBJ2-3	CASSVAQGVYTQYF	TGTGCCAGCAGCGTAGCTCAGGGGGTGTATACGCAGTATTTT
TRBD1	TRBV2	NA	TRBJ1-1	CASSSNQGQGNTEAFF	TGTGCCAGCAGTTCGAACCAGGGACAGGGGAACACTGAAGCTTTCTTT
TRBD1	TRBV3-1/TRBV3-2	NA	TRBJ1-2	CASSHRTGGNYGYTF	TGTGCCAGCAGCCACCGGACAGGGGGAAACTATGGCTACACCTTC
NA	TRBV7-9	NA	TRBJ1-5	CASSLAGAGVGISNQPQHF	TGTGCCAGCAGCTTAGCGGGGGCAGGGGTAGGGATAAGCAATCAGCCCCAGCATTTT
NA	TRBV2	NA	TRBJ1-1	CASSLTGYTEAFF	TGTGCCAGCAGTTTAACAGGGTACACTGAAGCTTTCTTT
TRBD1	TRBV7-3	NA	TRBJ1-2	CASSKQPGQGAGGYTF	TGTGCCAGCAGCAAACAACCGGGACAGGGGGCAGGTGGCTACACCTTC
TRBD2	TRBV10-3	NA	TRBJ2-5	CAAASGGNQETQYF	TGTGCCGCAGCTAGCGGGGGGAATCAAGAGACCCAGTACTTC
TRBD1	TRBV6-4	NA	TRBJ1-1	CASRRGTGVGNTEAFF	TGTGCCAGCAGGAGGGGGACAGGGGTTGGAAACACTGAAGCTTTCTTT
NA	TRBV30	NA	TRBJ1-6	CASTLVSSYNSPLHF	TGTGCCTCCACCCTGGTTAGCTCCTATAATTCACCCCTCCACTTT
TRBD1	TRBV4-2	once	TRBJ2-5	CASSQGDSQKETQYF	TGTGCCAGCAGCCAGGGGGACAGCCAGAAAGAGACCCAGTACTTC
TRBD1	TRBV15	NA	TRBJ1-1	CATSLRDSVTEAFF	TGTGCCACCAGCCTTAGGGACAGCGTGACTGAAGCTTTCTTT
NA	TRBV3-1/TRBV3-2	once	TRBJ1-5	CASSQDQGSRPQHF	TGTGCCAGCAGCCAAGATCAAGGTAGCCGACCCCAGCATTTT
NA	TRBV3-1/TRBV3-2	NA	TRBJ2-1	CASSQAELAPYNEQFF	TGTGCCAGCAGCCAAGCGGAACTAGCTCCTTACAATGAGCAGTTCTTC
NA	TRBV21-1	NA	TRBJ1-2	CASSTTTEAGYTF	TGTGCCAGCAGCACTACGACAGAGGCTGGCTACACCTTC
NA	TRBV10-2	NA	TRBJ1-1	CASAGTLNTEAFF	TGCGCCAGCGCCGGGACATTGAACACTGAAGCTTTCTTT
NA	TRBV7-6	NA	TRBJ2-3	CASSPRVDLTDTQYF	TGTGCCAGCAGCCCACGGGTTGACCTCACAGATACGCAGTATTTT
NA	TRBV29-1	NA	TRBJ1-1	CSVLSARTTEAFF	TGCAGCGTATTGTCCGCCAGAACCACTGAAGCTTTCTTT
TRBD2	TRBV19	NA	TRBJ2-1	CASNPGGARVGEQFF	TGTGCCAGCAATCCGGGGGGGGCCCGGGTCGGTGAGCAGTTCTTC
NA	TRBV30	NA	TRBJ1-6	CAWSPSGARYNSPLHF	TGTGCCTGGAGCCCGTCAGGGGCGCGTTATAATTCACCCCTCCACTTT
TRBD1	TRBV6-5	NA	TRBJ1-1	CASSRDSLDTEAFF	TGTGCCAGCTCGCGGGACAGCCTAGACACTGAAGCTTTCTTT
TRBD1	TRBV6-5	NA	TRBJ2-2	CASSLGQGIGELFF	TGTGCCAGCAGTTTGGGACAGGGGATCGGGGAGCTGTTTTTT
NA	TRBV7-9	NA	TRBJ2-7	CASSLRHPPEQYF	TGTGCCAGCAGCTTACGACACCCTCCCGAGCAGTACTTC
TRBD1	TRBV5-1	NA	TRBJ1-1	CASSLEGATEAFF	TGCGCCAGCAGCTTGGAGGGGGCCACTGAAGCTTTCTTT
NA	TRBV2	NA	TRBJ2-3	CASKGQGADTQYF	TGTGCCAGCAAGGGGCAGGGTGCAGATACGCAGTATTTT
NA	TRBV7-3	NA	TRBJ2-2	CASTRARMNTGELFF	TGTGCCAGCACGAGGGCGAGAATGAACACCGGGGAGCTGTTTTTT
NA	TRBV3-1/TRBV3-2	NA	TRBJ1-2	CASSQPTLNYGYTF	TGTGCCAGCAGCCAACCGACTCTTAACTATGGCTACACCTTC
TRBD1	TRBV12-5	NA	TRBJ2-1	CASGLRDRVGNEQFF	TGTGCTAGTGGTTTGAGGGACAGGGTGGGCAATGAGCAGTTCTTC
NA	TRBV9	NA	TRBJ2-6	CASSVEEAILPGANVLTF	TGTGCCAGCAGCGTAGAGGAGGCAATACTGCCTGGGGCCAACGTCCTGACTTTC
NA	TRBV7-2	NA	TRBJ2-2	CASGPGRYTGELFF	TGTGCCAGCGGACCAGGGCGTTACACCGGGGAGCTGTTTTTT
TRBD2	TRBV15	NA	TRBJ2-3	CATSRERGGESTDTQYF	TGTGCCACCAGCAGGGAGCGCGGGGGGGAGAGCACAGATACGCAGTATTTT
NA	TRBV27	NA	TRBJ1-2	CASSLQISGGYTF	TGTGCCAGCAGTTTACAAATCTCGGGGGGCTACACCTTC
NA	TRBV2	NA	TRBJ1-5	CATAGGSADLYQPQHF	TGTGCCACTGCCGGCGGGTCAGCCGACCTCTATCAGCCCCAGCATTTT
NA	TRBV2	NA	TRBJ2-2	CASSGQGFGELFF	TGTGCCAGCAGTGGTCAGGGTTTCGGGGAGCTGTTTTTT
NA	TRBV2	NA	TRBJ1-1	CASRREGNTEAFF	TGTGCCAGCAGAAGAGAGGGGAACACTGAAGCTTTCTTT
NA	TRBV7-8	NA	TRBJ1-2	CASSPGRSYGYTF	TGTGCCAGCAGCCCCGGTAGGAGCTATGGCTACACCTTC
TRBD2	TRBV7-8	NA	TRBJ2-7	CASSQGTSGAYSYEQYF	TGTGCCAGCAGCCAAGGGACTAGCGGGGCCTATTCCTACGAGCAGTACTTC
TRBD1	TRBV5-1	NA	TRBJ2-7	CASSSGTGLDEQYF	TGCGCCAGCAGCTCCGGGACAGGGTTGGACGAGCAGTACTTC
TRBD2	TRBV29-1	NA	TRBJ2-5	CSVWGGYQETQYF	TGCAGCGTTTGGGGGGGTTACCAAGAGACCCAGTACTTC
NA	TRBV30	once	TRBJ1-6	CAWSVGQNRDSPLHF	TGTGCCTGGAGTGTAGGACAGAACCGCGATTCACCCCTCCACTTT
NA	TRBV19	NA	TRBJ1-1	CASRVGQNGFAFF	TGTGCCAGTAGGGTCGGACAGAACGGATTTGCTTTCTTT
NA	TRBV12-3/TRBV12-4	NA	TRBJ2-1	CASSPRQYNEQFF	TGTGCCAGCAGTCCGCGACAGTACAATGAGCAGTTCTTC
NA	TRBV24-1	NA	TRBJ2-7	CATSASREREQGRWAYEQYF	TGTGCCACCAGTGCAAGCCGAGAAAGAGAACAGGGAAGGTGGGCTTACGAGCAGTACTTC
NA	TRBV30	NA	TRBJ1-5	CAWRQANNQPQHF	TGTGCCTGGAGACAGGCCAACAATCAGCCCCAGCATTTT
TRBD1	TRBV2	NA	TRBJ2-7	CASREQGYEQYF	TGTGCCAGCAGGGAACAGGGGTATGAGCAGTACTTC
TRBD1	TRBV11-2	NA	TRBJ1-1	CASSLGTGGNTEAFF	TGTGCCAGCAGCTTAGGGACAGGGGGCAACACTGAAGCTTTCTTT
NA	TRBV5-1	NA	TRBJ1-1	CASSLGDTLGTEAFF	TGCGCCAGCAGCTTGGGGGACACCCTGGGCACTGAAGCTTTCTTT
TRBD1	TRBV18	NA	TRBJ2-2	CASSLSFQGALNTGELFF	TGTGCCAGCTCACTCTCCTTCCAGGGGGCGCTCAACACCGGGGAGCTGTTTTTT
TRBD1	TRBV19	NA	TRBJ1-6	CASSTRQGNSPLHF	TGTGCCAGTAGTACCCGACAGGGAAATTCACCCCTCCACTTT
NA	TRBV6-4	NA	TRBJ2-1	CASSDSLIIGRGEQFF	TGTGCCAGCAGTGACTCGCTTATCATTGGGCGTGGTGAGCAGTTCTTC
TRBD1	TRBV7-8	NA	TRBJ1-4	CASSFSGTGDLRLFF	TGTGCCAGCAGCTTCTCCGGGACAGGGGATCTAAGGCTGTTTTTT
TRBD1	TRBV9	NA	TRBJ2-3	CASSVGRGPSPTDTQYF	TGTGCCAGCAGCGTAGGCAGGGGGCCGTCCCCAACGGATACGCAGTATTTT
TRBD1	TRBV19	NA	TRBJ2-7	CASSLTGGINEQYF	TGTGCCAGTAGTTTGACAGGGGGCATCAACGAGCAGTACTTC
TRBD1	TRBV6-5	NA	TRBJ1-2	CAAAGPGTGNYGYTF	TGTGCCGCCGCTGGGCCTGGGACAGGGAACTATGGCTACACCTTC
NA	TRBV6-1	once	TRBJ1-2	CASSEYTGRTGYTF	TGTGCCAGCAGTGAGTATACAGGGCGGACTGGCTACACCTTC
TRBD1	TRBV6-5	NA	TRBJ1-6	CASRRQGDYNSPLHF	TGTGCCAGCAGACGACAGGGGGACTATAATTCACCCCTCCACTTT
NA	TRBV19	once	TRBJ2-4	CASSVGPSENIQYF	TGTGCCAGTAGTGTCGGGCCTAGCGAGAACATTCAGTACTTC
NA	TRBV15	once	TRBJ1-1	CATSSLQDTEAFF	TGTGCCACCAGCAGCTTACAGGACACTGAAGCTTTCTTT